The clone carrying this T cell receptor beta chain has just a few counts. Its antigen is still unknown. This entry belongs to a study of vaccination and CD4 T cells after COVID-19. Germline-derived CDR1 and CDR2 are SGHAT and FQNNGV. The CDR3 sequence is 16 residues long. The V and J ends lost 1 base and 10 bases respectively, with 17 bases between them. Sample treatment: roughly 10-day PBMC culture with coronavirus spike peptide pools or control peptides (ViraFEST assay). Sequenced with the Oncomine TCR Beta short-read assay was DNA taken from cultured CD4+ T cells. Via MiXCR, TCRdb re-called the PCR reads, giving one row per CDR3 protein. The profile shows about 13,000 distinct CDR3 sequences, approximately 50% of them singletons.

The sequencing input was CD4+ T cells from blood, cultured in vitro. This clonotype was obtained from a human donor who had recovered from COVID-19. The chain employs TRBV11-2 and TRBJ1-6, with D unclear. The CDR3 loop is CASSLVSGTLGSPLHF. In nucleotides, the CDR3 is TGTGCCAGCAGCTTAGTGTCAGGAACTTTGGGATCACCCCTCCACTTT.